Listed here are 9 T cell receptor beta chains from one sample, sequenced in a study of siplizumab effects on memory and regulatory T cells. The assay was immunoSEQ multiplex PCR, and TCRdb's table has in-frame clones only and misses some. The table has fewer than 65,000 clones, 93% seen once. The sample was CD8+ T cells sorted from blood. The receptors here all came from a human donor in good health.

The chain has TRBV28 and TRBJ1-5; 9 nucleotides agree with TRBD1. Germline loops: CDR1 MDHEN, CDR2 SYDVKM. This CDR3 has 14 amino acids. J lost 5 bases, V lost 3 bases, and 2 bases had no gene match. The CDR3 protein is CASSLGTGHQPQHF. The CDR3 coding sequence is TGTGCCAGCAGTTTGGGGACAGGGCATCAGCCCCAGCATTTT.

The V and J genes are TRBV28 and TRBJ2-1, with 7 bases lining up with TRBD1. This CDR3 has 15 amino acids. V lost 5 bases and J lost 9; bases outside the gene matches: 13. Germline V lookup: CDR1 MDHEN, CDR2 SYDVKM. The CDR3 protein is CASSPVGQGVLEQFF. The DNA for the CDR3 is TGTGCCAGCAGTCCCGTTGGGCAGGGGGTACTTGAGCAGTTCTTC.

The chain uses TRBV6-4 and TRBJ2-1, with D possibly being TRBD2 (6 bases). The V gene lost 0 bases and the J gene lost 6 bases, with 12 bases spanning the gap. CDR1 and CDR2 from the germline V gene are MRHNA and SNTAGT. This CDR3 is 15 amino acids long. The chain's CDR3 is CASSDSTGESNEQFF. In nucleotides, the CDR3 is TGTGCCAGCAGTGACTCGACGGGAGAAAGCAATGAGCAGTTCTTC.

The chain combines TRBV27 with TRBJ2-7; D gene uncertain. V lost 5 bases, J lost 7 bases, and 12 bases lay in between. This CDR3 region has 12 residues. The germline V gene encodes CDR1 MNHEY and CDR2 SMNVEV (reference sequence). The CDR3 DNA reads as TGTGCCAGCAGTCCGAACGGTGCGGAGCAGTACTTC. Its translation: CASSPNGAEQYF.

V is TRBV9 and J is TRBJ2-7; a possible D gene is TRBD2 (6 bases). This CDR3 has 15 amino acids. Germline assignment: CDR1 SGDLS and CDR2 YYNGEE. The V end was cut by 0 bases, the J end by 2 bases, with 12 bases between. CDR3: CASSVEAGLAYEQYF. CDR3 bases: TGTGCCAGCAGCGTAGAGGCGGGGCTGGCCTACGAGCAGTACTTC. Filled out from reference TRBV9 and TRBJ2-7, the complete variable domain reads DSGVTQTPKHLITATGQRVTLRCSPRSGDLSVYWYQQSLDQGLQFLIQYYNGEERAKGNILERFSAQQFPDLHSELNLSSLELGDSALYFCASSVEAGLAYEQYFGPGTRLTVT.

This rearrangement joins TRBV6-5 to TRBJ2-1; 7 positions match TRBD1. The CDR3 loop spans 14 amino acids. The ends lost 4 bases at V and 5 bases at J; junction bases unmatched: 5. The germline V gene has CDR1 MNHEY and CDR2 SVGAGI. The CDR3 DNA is TGTGCCAGCAGTTGGGACAGTTCTAACAATGAGCAGTTCTTC. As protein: CASSWDSSNNEQFF.

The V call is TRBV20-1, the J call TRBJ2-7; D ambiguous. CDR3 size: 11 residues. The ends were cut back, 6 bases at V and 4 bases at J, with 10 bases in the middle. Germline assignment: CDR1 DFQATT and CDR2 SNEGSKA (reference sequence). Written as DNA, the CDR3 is TGCAGTGCGAAGAGCCCGTACGAGCAGTACTTC. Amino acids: CSAKSPYEQYF.

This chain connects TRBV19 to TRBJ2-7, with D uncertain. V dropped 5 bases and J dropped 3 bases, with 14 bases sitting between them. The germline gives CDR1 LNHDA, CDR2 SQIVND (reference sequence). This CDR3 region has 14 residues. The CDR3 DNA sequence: TGTGCCAGTAGTCCCGTCATTATGGGCTACGAGCAGTACTTC. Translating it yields CASSPVIMGYEQYF.

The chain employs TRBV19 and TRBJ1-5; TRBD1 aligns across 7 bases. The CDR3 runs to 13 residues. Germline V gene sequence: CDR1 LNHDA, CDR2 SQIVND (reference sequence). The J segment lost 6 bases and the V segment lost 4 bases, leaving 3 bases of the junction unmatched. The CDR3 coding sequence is TGTGCCAGTAGTACTCCAGGGGGTCAGCCCCAGCATTTT. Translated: CASSTPGGQPQHF.